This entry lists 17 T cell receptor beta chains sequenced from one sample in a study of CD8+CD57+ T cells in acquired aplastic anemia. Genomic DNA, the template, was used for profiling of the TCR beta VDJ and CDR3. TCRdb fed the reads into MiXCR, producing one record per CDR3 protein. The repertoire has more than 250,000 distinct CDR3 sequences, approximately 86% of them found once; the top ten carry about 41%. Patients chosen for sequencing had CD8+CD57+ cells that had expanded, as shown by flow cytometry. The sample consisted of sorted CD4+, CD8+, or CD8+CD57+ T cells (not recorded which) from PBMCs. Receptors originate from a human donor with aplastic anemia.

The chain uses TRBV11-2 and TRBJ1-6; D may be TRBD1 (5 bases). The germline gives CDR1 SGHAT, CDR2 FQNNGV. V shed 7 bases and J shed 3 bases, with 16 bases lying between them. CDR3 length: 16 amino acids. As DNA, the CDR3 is TGTGCCAGCACCGGGACTAGCTTCCGCTATAATTCACCCCTCCACTTT. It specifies CASTGTSFRYNSPLHF.

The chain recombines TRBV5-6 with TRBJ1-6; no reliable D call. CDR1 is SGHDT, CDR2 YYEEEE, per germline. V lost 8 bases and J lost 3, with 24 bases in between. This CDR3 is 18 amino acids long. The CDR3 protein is CASSIASGEGGYNSPLHF. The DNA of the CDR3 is TGTGCCAGTAGTATAGCTAGCGGGGAGGGCGGCTATAATTCACCCCTCCACTTT.

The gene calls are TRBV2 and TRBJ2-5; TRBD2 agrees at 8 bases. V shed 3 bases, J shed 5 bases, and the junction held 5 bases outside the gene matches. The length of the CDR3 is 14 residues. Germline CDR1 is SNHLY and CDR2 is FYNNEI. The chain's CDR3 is CASSDTRGVETQYF. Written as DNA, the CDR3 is TGTGCCAGCAGTGATACGCGGGGGGTGGAGACCCAGTACTTC. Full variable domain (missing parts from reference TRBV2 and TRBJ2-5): EPEVTQTPSHQVTQMGQEVILRCVPISNHLYFYWYRQILGQKVEFLVSFYNNEISEKSEIFDDQFSVERPDGSNFTLKIRSTKLEDSAMYFCASSDTRGVETQYFGPGTRLLVL.

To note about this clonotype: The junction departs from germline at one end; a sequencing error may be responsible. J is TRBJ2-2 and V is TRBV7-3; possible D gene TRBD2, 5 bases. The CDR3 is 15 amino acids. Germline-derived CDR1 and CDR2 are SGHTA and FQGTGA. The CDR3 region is CASSPLASTATELFF. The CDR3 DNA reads TGTGCTAGCAGCCCATTAGCGAGCACAGCTACGGAGCTGTTTTTT.

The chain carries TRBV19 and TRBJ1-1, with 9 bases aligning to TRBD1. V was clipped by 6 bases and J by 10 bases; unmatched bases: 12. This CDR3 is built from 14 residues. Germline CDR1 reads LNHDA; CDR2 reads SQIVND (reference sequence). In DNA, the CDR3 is TGTGCCAGTAGGGACAGGGGAGGGGTAGTTGGAGCTTTCTTT. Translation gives CASRDRGGVVGAFF.

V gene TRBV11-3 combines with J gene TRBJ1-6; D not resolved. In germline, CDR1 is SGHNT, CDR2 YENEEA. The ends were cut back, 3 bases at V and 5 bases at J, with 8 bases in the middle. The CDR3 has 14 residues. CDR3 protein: CASSFTANNSPLHF. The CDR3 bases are TGTGCCAGCAGCTTTACAGCCAATAATTCACCCCTCCACTTT. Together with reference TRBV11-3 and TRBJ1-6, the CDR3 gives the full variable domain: EAGVVQSPRYKIIEKKQPVAFWCNPISGHNTLYWYLQNLGQGPELLIRYENEEAVDDSQLPKDRFSAERLKGVDSTLKIQPAELGDSAVYLCASSFTANNSPLHFGNGTRLTVT.

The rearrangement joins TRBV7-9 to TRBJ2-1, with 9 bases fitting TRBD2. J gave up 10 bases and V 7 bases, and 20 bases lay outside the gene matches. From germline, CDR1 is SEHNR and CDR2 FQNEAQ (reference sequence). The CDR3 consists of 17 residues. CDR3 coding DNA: TGTGCCAGCATCTTTCAAAGAAGCGGGGGGAGCGATGAGGAGCAGTTCTTC. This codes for CASIFQRSGGSDEEQFF.

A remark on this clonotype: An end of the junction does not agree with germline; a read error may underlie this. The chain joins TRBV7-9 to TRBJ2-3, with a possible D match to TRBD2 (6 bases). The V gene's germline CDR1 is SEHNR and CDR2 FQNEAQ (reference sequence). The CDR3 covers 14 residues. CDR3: CASSLAGRHNEQFF. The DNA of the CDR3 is TGTGCCAGCAGCTTGGCGGGGCGTCACAATGAGCAGTTCTTT.

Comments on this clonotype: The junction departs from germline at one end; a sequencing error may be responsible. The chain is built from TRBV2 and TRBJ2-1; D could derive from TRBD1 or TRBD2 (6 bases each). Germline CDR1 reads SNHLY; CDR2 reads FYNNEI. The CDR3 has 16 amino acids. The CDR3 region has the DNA TGTGCCAGCAGGGACGGGGGCGGAAACGGGCAGGATGTGGACCCCTTC. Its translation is CASRDGGGNGQDVDPF.

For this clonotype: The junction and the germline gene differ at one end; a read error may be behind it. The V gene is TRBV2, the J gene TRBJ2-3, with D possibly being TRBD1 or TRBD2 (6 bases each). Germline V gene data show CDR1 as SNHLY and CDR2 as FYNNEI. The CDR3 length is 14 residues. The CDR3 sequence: CASRYGGTDTQQFF. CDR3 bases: TGTGCCAGCAGGTACGGGGGCACAGATACGCAGCAGTTTTTT.

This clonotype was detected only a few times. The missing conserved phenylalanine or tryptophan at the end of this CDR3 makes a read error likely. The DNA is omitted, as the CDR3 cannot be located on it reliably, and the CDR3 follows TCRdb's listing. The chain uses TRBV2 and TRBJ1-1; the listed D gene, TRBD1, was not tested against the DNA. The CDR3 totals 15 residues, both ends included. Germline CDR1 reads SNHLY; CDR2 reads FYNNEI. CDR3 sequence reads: CASGDGGTDTQYFVS.

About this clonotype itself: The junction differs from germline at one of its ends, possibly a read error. CDR3 nucleotides: TGTGCCAGCAGCTTAAGCGGGACAACCAATGAACAACATTTT. Protein sequence: CASSLSGTTNEQHF. This rearrangement joins TRBV9 to TRBJ2-3, with D possibly matching TRBD2 (7 bases). The V gene's germline CDR1 is SGDLS and CDR2 YYNGEE. CDR3 length equals 14 residues.

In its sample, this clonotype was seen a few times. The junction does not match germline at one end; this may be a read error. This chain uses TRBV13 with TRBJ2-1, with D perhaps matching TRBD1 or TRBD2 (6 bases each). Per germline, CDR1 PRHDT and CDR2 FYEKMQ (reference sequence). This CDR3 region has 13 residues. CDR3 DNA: TGTGCCAGCAGTTTAGGGGGGACCCATGAGCAGTTCTTC. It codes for CASSLGGTHEQFF.

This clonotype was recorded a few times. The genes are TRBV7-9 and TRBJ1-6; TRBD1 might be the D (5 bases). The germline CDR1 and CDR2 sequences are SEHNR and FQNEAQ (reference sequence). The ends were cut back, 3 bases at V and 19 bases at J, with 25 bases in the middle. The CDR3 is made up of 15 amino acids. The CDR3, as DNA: TGTGCCAGCAGCTTTCAAAGAAGCGGGGGGAGCGCTGAGCACTTT. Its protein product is CASSFQRSGGSAEHF.

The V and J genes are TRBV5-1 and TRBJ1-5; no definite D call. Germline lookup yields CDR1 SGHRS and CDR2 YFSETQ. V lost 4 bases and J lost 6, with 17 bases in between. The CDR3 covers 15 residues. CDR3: CASSDYSINTQPQHF. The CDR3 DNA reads TGCGCCAGCAGCGATTACAGCATCAACACTCAGCCCCAGCATTTT.

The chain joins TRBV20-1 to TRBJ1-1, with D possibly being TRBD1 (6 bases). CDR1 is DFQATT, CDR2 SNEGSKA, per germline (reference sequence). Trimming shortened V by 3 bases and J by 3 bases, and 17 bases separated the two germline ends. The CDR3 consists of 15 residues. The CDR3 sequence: CSARTDRDYDTEAFF. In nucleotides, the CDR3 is TGCAGTGCTAGGACGGACAGAGACTACGACACTGAAGCTTTCTTT.

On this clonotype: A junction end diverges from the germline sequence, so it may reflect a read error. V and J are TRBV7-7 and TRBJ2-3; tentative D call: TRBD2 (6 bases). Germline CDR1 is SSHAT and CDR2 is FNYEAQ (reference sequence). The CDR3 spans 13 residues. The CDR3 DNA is TGTGCCAGCAGCTACGCGGGGAACAACGCGGAGCTTTTT. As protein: CASSYAGNNAELF. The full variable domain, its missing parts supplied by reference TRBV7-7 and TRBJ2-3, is GAGVSQSPRYKVTKRGQDVTLRCDPISSHATLYWYQQALGQGPEFLTYFNYEAQPDKSGLPSDRFSAERPEGSISTLTIQRTEQRDSAMYRCASSYAGNNAELFGPGTRLTVL.